These 20 T cell receptor beta chains originate from one sample sequenced in a study of blood T cell repertoires in COVID-19. The repertoire was sequenced with immunoSEQ multiplex PCR; TCRdb's copy has only in-frame clones and lacks some. The top ten hold 14% of the sample, which has about 79,000 clones, around nine tenths seen once. Sequences were obtained from peripheral blood. Every receptor here comes from a man aged 70-80 years with active or convalescent COVID-19.

The CDR3 DNA follows: TGTGCCAGCAGCCAAGTGGAGCAGAACACTGAAGCTTTCTTT. This sequence encodes CASSQVEQNTEAFF. The genes are TRBV14 and TRBJ1-1, with D uncertain. The germline gives CDR1 SGHDN, CDR2 FVKESK. Between the trimmed V and J ends, which lost 1 base and 1 base, there was a span of 7 bases. The CDR3 is 14 residues long.

The chain links TRBV19 to TRBJ1-4; 10 bases agree with TRBD1. The V and J ends lost 6 bases and 7 bases, in that order; junction bases with no gene match: 17. There are 18 residues in the CDR3. Germline V CDR1 and CDR2: LNHDA, SQIVND (reference sequence). The CDR3 spells CASRSPQTRQGAREKLFF. CDR3 in DNA: TGTGCCAGTAGATCACCCCAGACACGACAGGGGGCGCGTGAAAAACTGTTTTTT.

The chain joins TRBV30 to TRBJ2-5, with D tentatively TRBD2 (6 bases). The V and J ends lost 2 bases and 2 bases respectively, with 12 bases between them. The germline gives CDR1 GTSNPN, CDR2 SVGIG (reference sequence). There are 14 residues in the CDR3. This chain's CDR3 is CAWSRQGGQETQYF. CDR3 sequence (DNA): TGTGCCTGGAGTAGGCAGGGAGGACAAGAGACCCAGTACTTC. Based on the CDR3 plus reference TRBV30 and TRBJ2-5, the full variable domain is SQTIHQWPATLVQPVGSPLSLECTVEGTSNPNLYWYRQAAGRGLQLLFYSVGIGQISSEVPQNLSASRPQDRQFILSSKKLLLSDSGFYLCAWSRQGGQETQYFGPGTRLLVL.

The J gene is TRBJ2-5, the V gene TRBV6-2 or TRBV6-3; 9 bases map to TRBD1. The germline V gene encodes CDR1 MNHEY and CDR2 SVGEGT. The CDR3 loop spans 15 amino acids. Trimming took 4 bases from V and 5 from J; bases not matched to a gene: 8. CDR3 loop: CASSSSSQGAETQYF. CDR3 bases: TGTGCCAGCAGTTCCTCATCACAGGGGGCCGAGACCCAGTACTTC.

CDR3 in amino acids: CAQRQDRFSYSPPTTNEKLFF. The CDR3 coding sequence is TGTGCCCAAAGGCAGGACAGGTTTTCCTACTCGCCGCCGACAACTAATGAAAAACTGTTTTTT. This chain links TRBV6-8 with TRBJ1-4, with 7 bases fitting TRBD1. Germline V gene sequence: CDR1 MNHGY, CDR2 SAAAGT. Losses at the gene ends were 11 bases for V and 0 bases for J; bases not matched to a gene: 27. This CDR3 region has 21 residues.

This rearrangement joins TRBV28 to TRBJ2-3, with 8 bases matching TRBD2. This CDR3 region has 13 residues. Trimming removed 11 bases from V and 3 bases from J; junction bases left unmatched: 7. In germline, CDR1 is MDHEN, CDR2 SYDVKM. The CDR3 reads CAGMSGGTDTQYF. The CDR3 DNA is TGTGCCGGTATGTCGGGAGGGACAGATACGCAGTATTTT.

This clone came up once. The chain is built from TRBV19 and TRBJ1-2; tentatively, D is TRBD1 (5 bases). Germline loops: CDR1 LNHDA, CDR2 SQIVND (reference sequence). Trimming pared 9 bases from V and 2 bases from J, leaving 19 bases between. The CDR3 contains 15 residues. Here the CDR3 DNA reads TGTGCCAGCGCAGGGCTACAGGCACCCAACTATGGCTACACCTTC. Protein: CASAGLQAPNYGYTF.

This chain uses TRBV28 with TRBJ1-5; 8 nucleotides align to TRBD1. Germline values: CDR1 MDHEN, CDR2 SYDVKM. This CDR3 spans 17 amino acids. J was trimmed by 3 bases and V by 3 bases; bases with no gene match: 10. The DNA of the CDR3 is TGTGCCAGCAGTTTTCGGCCGGGACAGGCGTCCAATCAGCCCCAGCATTTT. Its translation: CASSFRPGQASNQPQHF. Full variable domain (missing parts from reference TRBV28 and TRBJ1-5): DVKVTQSSRYLVKRTGEKVFLECVQDMDHENMFWYRQDPGLGLRLIYFSYDVKMKEKGDIPEGYSVSREKKERFSLILESASTNQTSMYLCASSFRPGQASNQPQHFGDGTRLSIL.

The CDR3 DNA is TGTGCCAGTAGTATGGCTTACACCGGGGAGCTGTTTTTT. It translates to CASSMAYTGELFF. V and J are TRBV19 and TRBJ2-2; no reliable D call. CDR1 and CDR2 (germline): LNHDA, SQIVND (reference sequence). The V end lost 3 bases, the J end lost 3 bases, and 5 bases lay between the germline ends. This CDR3 has 13 amino acids.

V gene TRBV5-5 combines with J gene TRBJ2-7; 9 bases map to TRBD2. J gave up 2 bases and V 2 bases, and 11 bases lay outside the gene matches. CDR1 is SGHKS and CDR2 is YYEKEE in the germline V gene (reference sequence). The CDR3 extends over 17 amino acids. This CDR3 is CASSLTSGWVVAYEQYF. CDR3 DNA: TGTGCCAGCAGCTTAACTAGCGGGTGGGTCGTGGCCTACGAGCAGTACTTC.

V and J are TRBV30 and TRBJ1-1; TRBD1 matches at 8 bases. The CDR3 totals 12 residues. The V segment lost 5 bases and the J segment 5 bases; nucleotides outside the gene matches: 4. Germline V gene data show CDR1 as GTSNPN and CDR2 as SVGIG (reference sequence). The CDR3 loop reads CAWETGATEAFF. Written as DNA, the CDR3 is TGTGCCTGGGAGACAGGGGCGACTGAAGCTTTCTTT.

This rearrangement joins TRBV18 to TRBJ2-3, with 13 bases that match TRBD2. Unmatched junction bases numbered 1, after V lost 3 bases and J lost 4 bases. Germline V lookup: CDR1 KGHSH, CDR2 LQKENI. The CDR3 length is 15 residues. The chain's CDR3 is CASSPGLAGSDTQYF. The CDR3 coding sequence is TGTGCCAGCTCACCGGGACTAGCGGGGTCAGATACGCAGTATTTT.

The chain employs TRBV30 and TRBJ1-5; D possibly corresponds to TRBD1 (6 bases). Trimming cost V 3 bases and J 2 bases, with 11 bases left between them. The CDR3 totals 14 residues. CDR1 GTSNPN and CDR2 SVGIG come from the germline V gene (reference sequence). CDR3 in DNA: TGTGCCTGGAGCAGGGGAGTGGGCAATCAGCCCCAGCATTTT. Protein: CAWSRGVGNQPQHF.

The chain joins TRBV9 to TRBJ2-1, with 9 bases identical to TRBD2. V was clipped by 0 bases and J by 4 bases; unmatched bases: 5. Germline V gene data show CDR1 as SGDLS and CDR2 as YYNGEE. The CDR3 spans 16 residues. CDR3 amino acids: CASSVDWREGYNEQFF. CDR3 sequence (DNA): TGTGCCAGCAGCGTAGACTGGCGGGAGGGATACAATGAGCAGTTCTTC. Complete variable domain (other parts from reference TRBV9 and TRBJ2-1): DSGVTQTPKHLITATGQRVTLRCSPRSGDLSVYWYQQSLDQGLQFLIQYYNGEERAKGNILERFSAQQFPDLHSELNLSSLELGDSALYFCASSVDWREGYNEQFFGPGTRLTVL.

The chain is built from TRBV27 and TRBJ2-7; tentative D call: TRBD1 (5 bases). The ends were cut back, 4 bases at V and 2 bases at J, with 12 bases in the middle. Germline CDR1 MNHEY, CDR2 SMNVEV (reference sequence). CDR3 length equals 14 residues. The chain's CDR3 is CASSSTEWPYEQYF. CDR3 sequence (DNA): TGTGCCAGCAGTTCGACAGAATGGCCCTACGAGCAGTACTTC.

The rearrangement links TRBV28 to TRBJ2-7; D perhaps matches TRBD2 (7 bases). The ends were cut back, 6 bases at V and 0 bases at J, with 18 bases in the middle. The CDR3 spans 16 residues. CDR1 and CDR2 (germline): MDHEN, SYDVKM. The chain's CDR3 is CASSRKGGGVSYEQYF. Written as DNA, the CDR3 is TGTGCCAGCAGCCGCAAGGGGGGGGGAGTCTCCTACGAGCAGTACTTC.

The rearrangement links TRBV7-9 to TRBJ1-2; weak D call: TRBD1 (5 bases). The CDR3 is made up of 15 amino acids. Trimming took off 3 bases at V and 6 bases at J, with 17 bases between the two ends. Germline-derived CDR1 and CDR2 are SEHNR and FQNEAQ (reference sequence). The CDR3 nucleotides are TGTGCCAGCAGCTTGGTGGGGGGGTCCCAAGATGGCTACACCTTC. This codes for CASSLVGGSQDGYTF.

This chain connects TRBV29-1 to TRBJ1-1; TRBD1 matches at 9 bases. The CDR3 totals 16 residues. V was clipped by 6 bases and J by 0 bases; unmatched bases: 11. CDR1 SQVTM and CDR2 ANQGSEA come from the germline V gene. As DNA, the CDR3 is TGCAGCGTGAGCCTGACAGGGGGGGTCATGAACACTGAAGCTTTCTTT. This encodes CSVSLTGGVMNTEAFF.

This clone was recorded only once. The chain recombines TRBV21-1 with TRBJ2-3; the table's TRBD2 call for D was not verified on the DNA. TRBV21-1 is deemed a pseudogene. This CDR3 has 14 amino acids. CDR3 coding DNA: TGTGCCAGCAGCGGGACTAGCCCCACAGATACGCAGTATTTT. This gives the protein CASSGTSPTDTQYF.

The chain recombines TRBV11-3 with TRBJ2-1; D is ambiguous. Trimming removed 6 bases from V and 5 bases from J, with 11 bases in between. Per the germline V gene, CDR1 is SGHNT and CDR2 is YENEEA. This CDR3 contains 13 residues. Here the CDR3 reads CASSVLIDNEQFF. The CDR3 nucleotides read TGTGCCAGCAGTGTCCTTATAGACAATGAGCAGTTCTTC.